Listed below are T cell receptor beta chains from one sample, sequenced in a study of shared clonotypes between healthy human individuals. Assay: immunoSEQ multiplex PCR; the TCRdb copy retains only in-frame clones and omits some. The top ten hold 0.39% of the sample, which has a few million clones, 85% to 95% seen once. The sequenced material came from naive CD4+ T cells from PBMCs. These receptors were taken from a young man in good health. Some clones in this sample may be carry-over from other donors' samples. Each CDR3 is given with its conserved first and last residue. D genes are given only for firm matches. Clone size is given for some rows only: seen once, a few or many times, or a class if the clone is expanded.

DNA: TGTGCCAGCAGCCTCGGGACAGGGGGACCCGGGGAGCTGTTTTTT
CDR3: CASSLGTGGPGELFF
V: TRBV7-2
J: TRBJ2-2
size: -
D: TRBD1

DNA: TGTGCCAGTAGTACTCGACAGGGGGGTGGCTACACCTTC
CDR3: CASSTRQGGGYTF
V: TRBV19
J: TRBJ1-2
size: -
D: TRBD1

DNA: TGTGCCAGCAGCCTGACAGGTAGCAATCAGCCCCAGCATTTT
CDR3: CASSLTGSNQPQHF
V: TRBV5-6
J: TRBJ1-5
size: -
D: -

DNA: TGTGCCAGCAGCCAAGATTGGATAGCGGGATCGGGGGAGCTGTTTTTT
CDR3: CASSQDWIAGSGELFF
V: TRBV4-2
J: TRBJ2-2
size: few
D: TRBD2

DNA: TGTGCCAGTCTTACAGGGTCATCGTTGAACACTGAAGCTTTCTTT
CDR3: CASLTGSSLNTEAFF
V: TRBV19
J: TRBJ1-1
size: -
D: -

DNA: TGTGCCAGCACCTCGGGGGGGAGCTCTGGGGCCAACGTCCTGACTTTC
CDR3: CASTSGGSSGANVLTF
V: TRBV28
J: TRBJ2-6
size: few
D: TRBD2

DNA: TGTGCCAGCATGGCAGGGGCGTCGAACACTGAAGCTTTCTTT
CDR3: CASMAGASNTEAFF
V: TRBV2
J: TRBJ1-1
size: once
D: -

DNA: TGCGCCAGCAGCCCCAAGACCAGGGGCGCAGACTTACATCAGCCCCAGCATTTT
CDR3: CASSPKTRGADLHQPQHF
V: TRBV4-1
J: TRBJ1-5
size: -
D: -

DNA: TGTGCCATCAGTGAGTCGGTAATAGTTGACAATGAGCAGTTCTTC
CDR3: CAISESVIVDNEQFF
V: TRBV10-3
J: TRBJ2-1
size: -
D: -

DNA: TGCGCCAGCAGCGCGCCACTAGCGGGACAAGAGACCCAGTACTTC
CDR3: CASSAPLAGQETQYF
V: TRBV5-1
J: TRBJ2-5
size: once
D: TRBD2

DNA: TGTGCCAGCAGCGGAGGGGCTAACTATGGCTACACCTTC
CDR3: CASSGGANYGYTF
V: TRBV28
J: TRBJ1-2
size: -
D: -

DNA: TGTGCCAGCAGCTTAATAGCTAGCGGGAGTCCCCACGAGCAGTACTTC
CDR3: CASSLIASGSPHEQYF
V: TRBV7-3
J: TRBJ2-7
size: -
D: TRBD2

DNA: TGCGCCAGCAGCGTTGGCGGGACTAGCGGGAGCCGCGAGCAGTACTTC
CDR3: CASSVGGTSGSREQYF
V: TRBV5-1
J: TRBJ2-7
size: -
D: TRBD2

DNA: TGTGCCAGCAGTTTATTTACTAGCGGGATATACAATGAGCAGTTCTTC
CDR3: CASSLFTSGIYNEQFF
V: TRBV27
J: TRBJ2-1
size: -
D: TRBD2

DNA: TGCGCCAGCAGCTCTGGCGGAGTAGCCAAAAACATTCAGTACTTC
CDR3: CASSSGGVAKNIQYF
V: TRBV5-1
J: TRBJ2-4
size: -
D: -

DNA: TGTGCCAGCAGCGTAGAGGGCGGGAGCCCCTCCGATACGCAGTATTTT
CDR3: CASSVEGGSPSDTQYF
V: TRBV9
J: TRBJ2-3
size: -
D: TRBD2

DNA: TGTGCCTCCGCGTTTGCAGATACGCAGTATTTT
CDR3: CASAFADTQYF
V: TRBV25-1
J: TRBJ2-3
size: -
D: -

DNA: TGCAGCGCGGGAGACACAGATACGCAGTATTTT
CDR3: CSAGDTDTQYF
V: TRBV29-1
J: TRBJ2-3
size: -
D: -

DNA: TGTGCCAGCAGTGAGACGGGACTAGCGGGCGGATTTCCCACCGGGGAGCTGTTTTTT
CDR3: CASSETGLAGGFPTGELFF
V: TRBV6-1
J: TRBJ2-2
size: -
D: TRBD2

DNA: TGCGCCAGCAGCTTGGGACCAGGGGATTTAGAGACCCAGTACTTC
CDR3: CASSLGPGDLETQYF
V: TRBV5-1
J: TRBJ2-5
size: -
D: -

DNA: TGTGCCAGCAGCCTCGGACATCAGCAGTACTTC
CDR3: CASSLGHQQYF
V: TRBV6-5
J: TRBJ2-7
size: -
D: -

DNA: TGTGCCACCAGGACAGGGGTGAACACTGAAGCTTTCTTT
CDR3: CATRTGVNTEAFF
V: TRBV19
J: TRBJ1-1
size: -
D: TRBD1

DNA: TGTGCCAGCAGCCACACTCTGGGCGCCTACGAGCAGTACTTC
CDR3: CASSHTLGAYEQYF
V: TRBV7-2
J: TRBJ2-7
size: -
D: -

DNA: TGTGCCAGCAGCCTGGGGGGGTACGAGCAGTACTTC
CDR3: CASSLGGYEQYF
V: TRBV5-6
J: TRBJ2-7
size: -
D: TRBD2

DNA: TGTGCCAGCAGCGAAGATATGAACACTGAAGCTTTCTTT
CDR3: CASSEDMNTEAFF
V: TRBV2
J: TRBJ1-1
size: -
D: -

DNA: TGTGCCAGCAGTTCGGGACAGCTAACGGTTGGCTACACCTTC
CDR3: CASSSGQLTVGYTF
V: TRBV28
J: TRBJ1-2
size: -
D: TRBD1

DNA: TGTGCCAGCAGTCCCACTAGTAGCGAGTCCTACAATGAGCAGTTCTTC
CDR3: CASSPTSSESYNEQFF
V: TRBV25-1
J: TRBJ2-1
size: -
D: -

DNA: TGTGCCAGCAGCTTTAGCACCGGGGACAGGGTAAACATTCAGTACTTC
CDR3: CASSFSTGDRVNIQYF
V: TRBV7-9
J: TRBJ2-4
size: -
D: TRBD1

DNA: TGCGCCAGCAGCCCCGGACAGTCACACTATGGCTACACCTTC
CDR3: CASSPGQSHYGYTF
V: TRBV4-1
J: TRBJ1-2
size: -
D: -

DNA: TGTGCCTGGAGTACAGGGGCTAACACTGAAGCTTTCTTT
CDR3: CAWSTGANTEAFF
V: TRBV30
J: TRBJ1-1
size: -
D: TRBD1

DNA: TGCGCCAGCAGCTTGGGGAGGACAGCAGCAGCTAATGAAAAACTGTTTTTT
CDR3: CASSLGRTAAANEKLFF
V: TRBV5-1
J: TRBJ1-4
size: -
D: -

DNA: TGTGCCAGCAGCCAAGATTTGGGGGGGTCCGCCTATTATGGCTACACCTTC
CDR3: CASSQDLGGSAYYGYTF
V: TRBV14
J: TRBJ1-2
size: -
D: -

DNA: TGTGCCAGCAGTTACTCCAGGGTTCTCAATCAGCCCCAGCATTTT
CDR3: CASSYSRVLNQPQHF
V: TRBV6-5
J: TRBJ1-5
size: -
D: -

DNA: TGTGCCAGCAGCCTTGGACAGGGGGCTATTCCCGGCATTCAGTACTTC
CDR3: CASSLGQGAIPGIQYF
V: TRBV5-4
J: TRBJ2-4
size: once
D: TRBD1

DNA: TGTGCCAGCAGCTTACGGCGGGGTAACACTGAAGCTTTCTTT
CDR3: CASSLRRGNTEAFF
V: TRBV11-2
J: TRBJ1-1
size: -
D: -

DNA: TGTGCCAGCAGCTTGGTTGGGGACAGGGGTATTTACGAGCAGTACTTC
CDR3: CASSLVGDRGIYEQYF
V: TRBV5-6
J: TRBJ2-7
size: -
D: TRBD1

DNA: TGTGCCAGCAGCCTCCTCGAGGCGCTTACAGATACGCAGTATTTT
CDR3: CASSLLEALTDTQYF
V: TRBV28
J: TRBJ2-3
size: -
D: -

DNA: TGTGCCAGCAGCCTAGACAGGGGGTATGGCTACACCTTC
CDR3: CASSLDRGYGYTF
V: TRBV7-8
J: TRBJ1-2
size: -
D: TRBD1

DNA: TGTGCCTACCAGGTGTCGGTTTTCGGGCAGCCCCAGCATTTT
CDR3: CAYQVSVFGQPQHF
V: TRBV30
J: TRBJ1-5
size: -
D: -

DNA: TGTGCCAGCAGTGCGGACCGGGACAGGCTTAACTATGGCTACACCTTC
CDR3: CASSADRDRLNYGYTF
V: TRBV6-1
J: TRBJ1-2
size: -
D: TRBD1

DNA: TGTGCCATCAGCGTCGCTAGCGGGAGCTCCTACAATGAGCAGTTCTTC
CDR3: CAISVASGSSYNEQFF
V: TRBV10-3
J: TRBJ2-1
size: -
D: TRBD2

DNA: TGCGCCAGCAGCTTAGGACAGGGCCAAGAGACCCAGTACTTC
CDR3: CASSLGQGQETQYF
V: TRBV5-1
J: TRBJ2-5
size: -
D: TRBD1

DNA: TGTGCCAGCAGCCGCGGGGACAGGGACACAGATACGCAGTATTTT
CDR3: CASSRGDRDTDTQYF
V: TRBV7-9
J: TRBJ2-3
size: -
D: TRBD1

DNA: TGTGCCTGCCCGGGGGTGAGCTCCTATAATTCACCCCTCCACTTT
CDR3: CACPGVSSYNSPLHF
V: TRBV30
J: TRBJ1-6
size: -
D: -

DNA: TGTGCCAGCTCACCGACGGACTCACAATTGGTGCAGTACTTC
CDR3: CASSPTDSQLVQYF
V: TRBV18
J: TRBJ2-7
size: -
D: -

DNA: TGTGCCACGACAGGGATATACTACAATGAGCAGTTCTTC
CDR3: CATTGIYYNEQFF
V: TRBV28
J: TRBJ2-1
size: once
D: TRBD1

DNA: TGTGCCAGCAGCTTTCGCCCGACAGATACGCAGTATTTT
CDR3: CASSFRPTDTQYF
V: TRBV11-2
J: TRBJ2-3
size: -
D: -

DNA: TGTGCCAGCAGTTTACAGGGAGAGGTAAATCAGCCCCAGCATTTT
CDR3: CASSLQGEVNQPQHF
V: TRBV6-1
J: TRBJ1-5
size: -
D: -

DNA: TGTGCCAGCAGTTACGAAGGTTCCAAACCTGAAGCTTTCTTT
CDR3: CASSYEGSKPEAFF
V: TRBV6-6
J: TRBJ1-1
size: once
D: -

DNA: TGTGCCAGCACCGCGAGATGGGATGGGGGCACTGAAGCTTTCTTT
CDR3: CASTARWDGGTEAFF
V: TRBV6-1
J: TRBJ1-1
size: -
D: -

DNA: TGCGCCAGCAGCCAAGTAGGTGCGGGAATGCAGGATACGCAGTATTTT
CDR3: CASSQVGAGMQDTQYF
V: TRBV4-3
J: TRBJ2-3
size: -
D: -

DNA: TGCGCCAGCAGACCCGGGACAGGGGATCTCACCGGGGAGCTGTTTTTT
CDR3: CASRPGTGDLTGELFF
V: TRBV5-1
J: TRBJ2-2
size: -
D: TRBD1

DNA: TGTGCCAGCTCACCAGTTGCGAACACTGAAGCTTTCTTT
CDR3: CASSPVANTEAFF
V: TRBV18
J: TRBJ1-1
size: -
D: -

DNA: TGTGCCAGCAGCTTGATCGGGCTAAGTGAGCAGTTCTTC
CDR3: CASSLIGLSEQFF
V: TRBV7-9
J: TRBJ2-1
size: -
D: -

DNA: TGTGCCAGTAGTCAGTCCTACGAGCAGTACTTC
CDR3: CASSQSYEQYF
V: TRBV19
J: TRBJ2-7
size: -
D: -